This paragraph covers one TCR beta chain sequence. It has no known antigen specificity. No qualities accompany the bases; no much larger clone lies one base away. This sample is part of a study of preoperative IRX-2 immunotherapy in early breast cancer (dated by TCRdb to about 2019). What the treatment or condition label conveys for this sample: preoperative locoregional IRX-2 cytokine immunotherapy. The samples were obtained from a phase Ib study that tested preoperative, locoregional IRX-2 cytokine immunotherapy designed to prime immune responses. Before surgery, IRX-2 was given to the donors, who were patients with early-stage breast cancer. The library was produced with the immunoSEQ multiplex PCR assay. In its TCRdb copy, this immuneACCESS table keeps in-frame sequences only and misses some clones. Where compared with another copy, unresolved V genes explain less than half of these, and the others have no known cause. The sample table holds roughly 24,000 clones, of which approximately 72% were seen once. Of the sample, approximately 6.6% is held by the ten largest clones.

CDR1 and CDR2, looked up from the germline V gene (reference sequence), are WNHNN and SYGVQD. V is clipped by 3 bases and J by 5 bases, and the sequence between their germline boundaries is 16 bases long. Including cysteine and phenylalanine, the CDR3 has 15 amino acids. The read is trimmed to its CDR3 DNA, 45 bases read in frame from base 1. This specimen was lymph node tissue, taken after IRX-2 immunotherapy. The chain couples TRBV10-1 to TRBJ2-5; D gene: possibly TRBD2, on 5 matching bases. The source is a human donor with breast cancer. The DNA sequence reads TGCGCCAGCAGTGACCGATTGGCGGGTGTGGAGACCCAGTACTTC. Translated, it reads CASSDRLAGVETQYF.